The sequence of this T cell receptor beta chain was determined in a study of blood T cell repertoires in COVID-19. TCRdb's copy holds only in-frame clones and misses some; the assay was immunoSEQ multiplex PCR. The sample shows under 200,000 clones, over 80% of them seen only once. Germline assignment: CDR1 MNHNS and CDR2 SASEGT. Losses at the gene ends were 3 bases for V and 5 bases for J; bases not matched to a gene: 2. This CDR3 is 13 amino acids long. The sample comprised peripheral blood. This receptor was taken from a woman of 80 years or more with active or convalescent COVID-19. The chain combines TRBV6-1 with TRBJ1-1, with TRBD1 matching 8 bases. Written as DNA, the CDR3 is TGTGCCAGCAGTGACAGGGGGCGGACTGAAGCTTTCTTT. This gives the protein CASSDRGRTEAFF.